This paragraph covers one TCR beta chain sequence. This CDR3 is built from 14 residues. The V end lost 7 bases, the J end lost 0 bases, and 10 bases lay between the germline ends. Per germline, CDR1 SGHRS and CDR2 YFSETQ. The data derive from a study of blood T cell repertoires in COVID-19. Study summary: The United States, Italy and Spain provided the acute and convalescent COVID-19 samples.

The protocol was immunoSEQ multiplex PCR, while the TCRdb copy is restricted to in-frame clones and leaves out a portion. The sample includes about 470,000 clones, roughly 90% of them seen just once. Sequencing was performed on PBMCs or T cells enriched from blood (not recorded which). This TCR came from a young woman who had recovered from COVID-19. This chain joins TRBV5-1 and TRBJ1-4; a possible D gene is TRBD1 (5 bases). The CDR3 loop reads CASGDSPTNEKLFF. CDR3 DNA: TGCGCCAGCGGAGACAGTCCAACTAATGAAAAACTGTTTTTT.